The rows below give T cell receptor beta chains drawn from one sample of a study of OX40 agonist ivuxolimab in advanced cancers. Sequencing was performed with immunoSEQ multiplex PCR; in TCRdb, only in-frame clones are kept and a portion is missing. The sample lists tens of thousands of clones, roughly 85% occurring once. The sequencing used CD4+ or CD8+ T cells sorted from blood, collected in a trial of the OX40 agonist ivuxolimab. These receptors were taken from an adult with an advanced solid tumor such as melanoma, head and neck, liver or kidney cancer. The CDR3 runs from the conserved cysteine through the conserved F or W. D genes are given only for firm matches. Expanded clones get a size class; other rows say once, few or many, or leave the size out.

v_call	j_call	d_call	clone_size	cdr3_nt	cdr3_aa
TRBV5-1	TRBJ1-2	-	-	TGCGCCAGCAGTGGCGATATAGGGGTCGTCCGTGGCTACACCTTC	CASSGDIGVVRGYTF
TRBV18	TRBJ1-2	-	-	TGTGCCAGCTCACAGGGGGGAGCTAACTATGGCTACACCTTC	CASSQGGANYGYTF
TRBV19	TRBJ2-2	-	-	TGTGCCAGTAGTATAGAGGGGATGAACACCGGGGAGCTGTTTTTT	CASSIEGMNTGELFF
TRBV7-9	TRBJ2-1	-	-	TGTGCCAGCAGCCCGATGGGGTACAATGAGCAGTTCTTC	CASSPMGYNEQFF
TRBV7-7	TRBJ2-1	-	-	TGTGCTAGCAGCAAATCCGGGACAACCGCCGATGAGCAGTTCTTC	CASSKSGTTADEQFF
TRBV6-6	TRBJ2-1	-	-	TGTGCCAGCAGCCAACTGCAGGGATTCGAAAATGAGCAGTTCTTC	CASSQLQGFENEQFF
TRBV5-1	TRBJ2-5	-	once	TGCGCCAGCAGCTTGTATGGGGGGCGGGAGACCCAGTACTTC	CASSLYGGRETQYF
TRBV29-1	TRBJ2-2	-	-	TGCAGCGTTGAGGAACCGAACACCGGGGAGCTGTTTTTT	CSVEEPNTGELFF
TRBV6-5	TRBJ1-6	-	-	TGTGCCAGCAGTTACTCAGGAGGGGTGGATTCACCCCTCCACTTT	CASSYSGGVDSPLHF
TRBV11-3	TRBJ2-7	-	-	TGTGCCAGCAGCCGAAATCCGGGTTACGAGCAGTACTTC	CASSRNPGYEQYF
TRBV5-1	TRBJ2-2	TRBD1	-	TGCGCCAGCAGCAAATCGACAGGGGCGAACACCGGGGAGCTGTTTTTT	CASSKSTGANTGELFF
TRBV27	TRBJ2-5	-	-	-	CASSSSYQETQYF
TRBV6-1	TRBJ2-1	TRBD2	-	TGTGCCAGCAGGGGGACTAAGGATGAGCAGTTCTTC	CASRGTKDEQFF
TRBV10-2	TRBJ1-5	-	-	TGCGCCAGCAGAAATAGCAATCAGCCCCAGCATTTT	CASRNSNQPQHF
TRBV6-6	TRBJ2-5	-	-	TGTGCCAGCAGACCCCGGGGACAAAGGGAGACCCAGTACTTC	CASRPRGQRETQYF
TRBV7-9	TRBJ2-3	-	-	TGTGCCAGCAGCTTAAGGACAGTCGATACGCAGTATTTT	CASSLRTVDTQYF
TRBV18	TRBJ2-1	TRBD1	few	TGTGCCAGCTCACCCGGGACAGGTCGTTACAATGAGCAGTTCTTC	CASSPGTGRYNEQFF
TRBV10-3	TRBJ1-1	TRBD1	-	TGTGCCACCAGGGGGCAAGTAAACACTGAAGCTTTCTTT	CATRGQVNTEAFF
TRBV5-1	TRBJ2-6	-	-	TGCGCCAGCAGCACCCGGTTGGCTGGGGCCAACGTCCTGACTTTC	CASSTRLAGANVLTF
TRBV2	TRBJ1-1	-	-	TGTGCCAGCAGACTGACAGGCTTCACTGAAGCTTTCTTT	CASRLTGFTEAFF
TRBV5-1	TRBJ2-1	TRBD2	-	TGCGCCAGCAGCTTGGCGGGACTAGCGGGATCCAATGAGCAGTTCTTC	CASSLAGLAGSNEQFF
TRBV5-1	TRBJ1-4	-	-	TGCGCCAGCAGTTTCGAGGGCGAAAAACTGTTTTTT	CASSFEGEKLFF
TRBV5-1	TRBJ1-1	-	-	TGCGCCAGCAGCTTGTTTGGATTGTCCGGGACGTCGGCTGAAGCTTTCTTT	CASSLFGLSGTSAEAFF
TRBV30	TRBJ1-3	-	-	TGTGCCTGGGGCCGGACAGCCTCTGGAAACACCATATATTTT	CAWGRTASGNTIYF
TRBV18	TRBJ1-2	TRBD1	few	TGTGCCAGCTCATACAGTCCGACAGGGCCGGATGGCTACACCTTC	CASSYSPTGPDGYTF
TRBV30	TRBJ1-2	TRBD1	-	TGTGCCCTGGACAGGAGTCTTGGCTACACCTTC	CALDRSLGYTF
TRBV7-2	TRBJ2-3	TRBD1	few	TGTGCCAGCAGCGGACAGGGTTCCACAGATACGCAGTATTTT	CASSGQGSTDTQYF
TRBV6-1	TRBJ1-5	TRBD1	-	TGTGCCAGCAGTCCGGGACAGGGGCACAATCAGCCCCAGCATTTT	CASSPGQGHNQPQHF